This TCR beta chain was found in a study of regulatory T cells in long-lasting Graves disease. Germline V gene lookup returns CDR1 MGHRA and CDR2 YSYEKL. V was trimmed by 2 bases and J by 6 bases, leaving 16 bases between them. CDR3 length: 16 amino acids. The sample's time point: persistent/refractory GD, antithyroid drugs over 5 years with positive TRAb. The authors made the TCR library using RNA they extracted from PBMCs. The study, taken as a whole, reports: Preferential use of TRBV28, TRBJ1-2 and TRBJ2-5 was seen in persistent disease.

Researchers made TCR beta libraries by using iRepertoire HTBI primers and running Arm-PCR on CDR3 regions. Each CDR3 protein is one row after TCRdb ran MiXCR on the multiplex PCR reads. Here the sample spans roughly 450,000 distinct CDR3 sequences, less than 25% being singletons. This clonotype was seen more than once but under ten times. Its antigen is currently unknown. The chain employs TRBV4-1 and TRBJ1-4, with D perhaps TRBD1 (6 bases). The receptor's source is a female donor with Graves disease. The starting material was peripheral blood mononuclear cells (PBMCs), obtained when the disease was refractory, from a patient treated with antithyroid drugs. The CDR3 protein is CASSQHQQGTDEKLFF. CDR3 sequence (DNA): TGCGCCAGCAGCCAACACCAACAGGGTACGGATGAAAAACTGTTTTTT.